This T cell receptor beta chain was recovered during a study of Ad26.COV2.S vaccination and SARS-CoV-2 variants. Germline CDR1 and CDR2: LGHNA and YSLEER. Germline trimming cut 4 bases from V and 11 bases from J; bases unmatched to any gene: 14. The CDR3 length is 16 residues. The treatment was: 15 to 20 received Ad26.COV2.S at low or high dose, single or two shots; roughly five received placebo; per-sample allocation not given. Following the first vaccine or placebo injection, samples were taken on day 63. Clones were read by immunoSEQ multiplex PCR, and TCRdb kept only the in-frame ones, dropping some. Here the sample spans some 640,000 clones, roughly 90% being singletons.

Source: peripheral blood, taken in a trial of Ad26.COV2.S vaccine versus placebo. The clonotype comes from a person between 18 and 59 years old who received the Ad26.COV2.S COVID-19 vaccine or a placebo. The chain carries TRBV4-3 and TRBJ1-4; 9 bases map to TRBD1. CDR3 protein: CASSRTGGRVVQKLFF. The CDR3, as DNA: TGCGCCAGCAGCCGCACAGGGGGCCGGGTCGTACAGAAACTGTTTTTT.